This TCR beta chain was recovered during a study of blood T cell repertoires in COVID-19. Across the whole study: Sites across the United States, Italy and Spain contributed samples from acute and convalescent COVID-19. From T cells, B-cell-depleted T cells, or PBMCs came the material, which was cDNA or gDNA.

In germline, CDR1 is LNHDA, CDR2 SQIVND (reference sequence). Trimming removed 4 bases from V and 5 bases from J; junction bases left unmatched: 14. CDR3 length: 17 amino acids. Original processing notes: Amplification with reference gene primers provided the estimates of nucleated cell counts. The table came from immunoSEQ multiplex PCR; TCRdb's copy has only in-frame clones and leaves some out. From that table come the V and J calls and clone size; the DNA was used to work out D and trimming. The data contain over 110,000 clones, about 86% of them singletons. Sequences were obtained from peripheral blood. The genes are TRBV19 and TRBJ1-1; 9 nucleotides align to TRBD1. This clonotype was sampled from a human donor in a cohort sampled during active COVID-19. The CDR3, as DNA: TGTGCCAGTAGTACCCAGGACAGGGGCTTCCGACGGACTGAAGCTTTCTTT. It encodes CASSTQDRGFRRTEAFF.